The 4 T cell receptor beta chains given below trace back to one sample, sequenced in a study of OX40 agonist ivuxolimab in advanced cancers. The repertoire was sequenced with immunoSEQ multiplex PCR; TCRdb's copy has only in-frame clones and lacks some. The sample lists more than 75,000 clones, 70% to 90% occurring once. Sequencing was performed on CD4+ or CD8+ T cells sorted from blood, taken in a trial of the OX40 agonist ivuxolimab. The receptors stem from an adult with an advanced solid tumor such as melanoma, head and neck, liver or kidney cancer.

The genes are TRBV9 and TRBJ2-5, with 7 bases matching TRBD2. The germline V gene has CDR1 SGDLS and CDR2 YYNGEE. V lost 3 bases to trimming and J lost 4 bases; unmatched junction nucleotides: 9. The CDR3 covers 15 residues. The CDR3 DNA reads TGTGCCAGCAGCGCCAGTACCGGACTAGGAGAGACCCAGTACTTC. Encoded protein: CASSASTGLGETQYF.

V usage is TRBV7-9 and J usage is TRBJ2-2, with D perhaps given as TRBD1 or TRBD2 (5 bases each). Germline loops: CDR1 SEHNR, CDR2 FQNEAQ (reference sequence). The V and J ends lost 3 bases and 4 bases respectively, with 15 bases between them. The CDR3 spans 16 residues. CDR3 in amino acids: CASSFRQGVGTGELFF. The CDR3 DNA is TGTGCCAGCAGCTTTCGGCAGGGAGTGGGCACCGGGGAGCTGTTTTTT.

The chain recombines TRBV27 with TRBJ1-2, with 7 nucleotides matching TRBD1. The germline V gene has CDR1 MNHEY and CDR2 SMNVEV (reference sequence). This CDR3 comprises 14 residues. With 6 bases clipped from V and 3 bases from J, the junction kept 7 bases outside the gene matches. The chain's CDR3 is CASRPGQLYYGYTF. The DNA for the CDR3 is TGTGCCAGCAGACCGGGACAGCTCTACTATGGCTACACCTTC.

The chain has TRBV7-9 and TRBJ2-7; no reliable D call. The CDR3 sequence is 13 residues long. Germline assignment: CDR1 SEHNR and CDR2 FQNEAQ (reference sequence). V dropped 3 bases and J dropped 0 bases, with 6 bases sitting between them. CDR3 region: CASSFSLSYEQYF. The CDR3, as DNA: TGTGCCAGCAGCTTTAGTCTCTCCTACGAGCAGTACTTC. The full variable domain, in which reference TRBV7-9 and TRBJ2-7 provide the parts outside the CDR3, is DTGVSQNPRHKITKRGQNVTFRCDPISEHNRLYWYRQTLGQGPEFLTYFQNEAQLEKSRLLSDRFSAERPKGSFSTLEIQRTEQGDSAMYLCASSFSLSYEQYFGPGTRLTVT.